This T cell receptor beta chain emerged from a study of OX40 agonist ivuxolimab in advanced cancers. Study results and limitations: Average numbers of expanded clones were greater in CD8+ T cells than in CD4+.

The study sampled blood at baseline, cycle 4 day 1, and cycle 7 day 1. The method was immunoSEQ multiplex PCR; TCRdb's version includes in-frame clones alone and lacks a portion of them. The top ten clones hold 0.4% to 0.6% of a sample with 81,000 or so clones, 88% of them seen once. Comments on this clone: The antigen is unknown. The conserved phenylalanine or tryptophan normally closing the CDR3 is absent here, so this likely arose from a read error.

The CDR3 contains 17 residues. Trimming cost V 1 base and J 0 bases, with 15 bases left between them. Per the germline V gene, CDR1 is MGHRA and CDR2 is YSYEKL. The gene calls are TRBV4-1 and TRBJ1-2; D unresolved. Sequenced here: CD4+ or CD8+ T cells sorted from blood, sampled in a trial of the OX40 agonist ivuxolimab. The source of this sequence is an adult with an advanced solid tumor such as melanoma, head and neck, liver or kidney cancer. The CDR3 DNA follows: TGCGCCAGCAGCCAAGCGGAACAGCACACCGCTAACTATGGCTACACCTCC. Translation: CASSQAEQHTANYGYTS.